The 26 T cell receptor beta chains presented below share a single source sample, sequenced in a study of OX40 agonist ivuxolimab in advanced cancers. Receptors were amplified or captured by the immunoSEQ multiplex PCR assay. Not all clones reach the TCRdb copy of this immuneACCESS table, which keeps in-frame sequences only. Checked studies attribute under half of the gap to unresolved V genes and leave the rest unexplained. The sample includes more than 45,000 clones, with approximately 79% observed a single time. The top ten clonotypes cover roughly 3.7% of the sample. Sequencing used CD4+ or CD8+ T cells sorted from blood, obtained in a trial of the OX40 agonist ivuxolimab. These receptors were obtained from an adult with an advanced solid tumor such as melanoma, head and neck, liver or kidney cancer.

The chain links TRBV6-6 to TRBJ2-7; D gene uncertain. The CDR3 has 13 residues. Trimming took 6 bases from V and 1 from J, leaving 10 bases between them. CDR1 and CDR2 (germline): MNHNY, SVGAGI (reference sequence). Here the CDR3 reads CASSLYTSYEQYF. The DNA for the CDR3 is TGTGCCAGCAGCCTATACACGTCCTACGAGCAGTACTTC.

V is TRBV4-3 and J is TRBJ1-4, with D possibly TRBD1 on 5 matching bases. Trimming removed 0 bases from V and 2 bases from J, with 16 bases in between. The CDR3 loop spans 18 amino acids. CDR1 is LGHNA and CDR2 is YSLEER in the germline V gene. The CDR3 DNA reads TGCGCCAGCAGCCAAGATCTCCCCAGGGCGGCGACTAATGAAAAACTGTTTTTT. Protein sequence: CASSQDLPRAATNEKLFF.

The rearrangement links TRBV19 to TRBJ2-7; 13 bases line up with TRBD2. The CDR3 has 17 amino acids. The germline V gene has CDR1 LNHDA and CDR2 SQIVND (reference sequence). V gave up 6 bases and J gave up 6 bases; unmatched junction bases: 14. DNA for the CDR3: TGTGCCAGTAGGAGACAGGCAACTAGCGGGAGGGCCGGCGAGCAGTACTTC. Amino acid sequence: CASRRQATSGRAGEQYF.

The J gene is TRBJ1-3, the V gene TRBV28; weak D call: TRBD1 (5 bases). CDR3 length: 14 amino acids. The germline CDR1 and CDR2 sequences are MDHEN and SYDVKM. The V and J ends lost 8 bases and 2 bases respectively, with 13 bases between them. CDR3 protein: CASLYAGAGNTIYF. CDR3 DNA sequence: TGTGCCAGCCTCTACGCGGGGGCTGGAAACACCATATATTTT.

This clone was found a few times. The chain carries TRBV6-5 and TRBJ1-5; a weak D match, TRBD1 (5 bases). CDR3 size: 13 residues. V was clipped by 4 bases and J by 6 bases, with 10 bases between them. Germline V CDR1 and CDR2: MNHEY, SVGAGI. CDR3 region: CASSFGRGQPQHF. The CDR3 region has the DNA TGTGCCAGCAGTTTTGGGAGGGGTCAGCCCCAGCATTTT.

V usage is TRBV18 and J usage is TRBJ2-1; 7 nucleotides align to TRBD1. Germline loops: CDR1 KGHSH, CDR2 LQKENI. CDR3 length equals 13 residues. V dropped 4 bases and J dropped 8; count of bases not matched to a gene: 5. In nucleotides, the CDR3 is TGTGCCAGCTCACTCGGCCAGGGGGATGAGCAGTTCTTC. Translated: CASSLGQGDEQFF.

The chain carries TRBV28 and TRBJ1-5; D perhaps matches TRBD1 (6 bases). Deletions cut 6 bases from V and 4 bases from J, with 13 bases between. This CDR3 contains 14 residues. Germline V gene lookup returns CDR1 MDHEN and CDR2 SYDVKM. The CDR3 DNA sequence: TGTGCCAGCAGACCCGGGACACAAAATCAGCCCCAGCATTTT. Translating it yields CASRPGTQNQPQHF.

V usage is TRBV7-9 and J usage is TRBJ1-3, with a weak D call TRBD1 (5 bases). In germline, CDR1 is SEHNR, CDR2 FQNEAQ (reference sequence). This CDR3 has 14 residues. The V gene lost 4 bases and the J gene lost 8 bases, with 15 bases spanning the gap. CDR3 amino acids: CASSYTGRGDTIYF. The CDR3 coding sequence is TGTGCCAGCAGCTACACCGGACGAGGGGACACCATATATTTT.

A single count supports this clone. The rearrangement joins TRBV10-1 to TRBJ2-2, with 13 positions matching TRBD2. Losses at the gene ends were 7 bases for V and 5 bases for J; bases not matched to a gene: 7. The CDR3 sequence is 16 residues long. Germline V lookup: CDR1 WNHNN, CDR2 SYGVQD (reference sequence). The CDR3 DNA reads TGCGCCAGCATACTAGCGGGAGGGGCGGGGACCGGGGAGCTGTTTTTT. Its translation: CASILAGGAGTGELFF.

This chain connects TRBV19 to TRBJ2-7, with 8 bases matching TRBD1. Germline CDR1 is LNHDA and CDR2 is SQIVND (reference sequence). This CDR3 is built from 15 residues. Trimming removed 6 bases from V and 0 bases from J; junction bases left unmatched: 7. CDR3 bases: TGTGCCAGTAGAACCGGACAGGGAGGCTCCTACGAGCAGTACTTC. Amino acids: CASRTGQGGSYEQYF.

The chain employs TRBV6-5 and TRBJ2-7, with D maybe TRBD1 (6 bases). Trimming took 0 bases from V and 5 from J, leaving 11 bases between them. Germline CDR1 is MNHEY and CDR2 is SVGAGI. This CDR3 has 14 amino acids. The CDR3 coding sequence is TGTGCCAGCAGTTACTCGGGACAAGCCCACGAGCAGTACTTC. Residues: CASSYSGQAHEQYF.

This chain links TRBV2 with TRBJ1-3; possible D gene TRBD1, 5 bases. Germline CDR1 SNHLY, CDR2 FYNNEI. Trimming stripped 6 bases from V and 9 bases from J, with 12 bases between. The CDR3 length is 12 residues. The CDR3 DNA follows: TGTGCCAGCAGATACCAAAGGGGCACCATATATTTT. Amino acid sequence: CASRYQRGTIYF.

In its sample, this clone was seen a few times. The rearrangement uses TRBV7-9 and TRBJ2-7; D remains unclear. Germline V gene lookup returns CDR1 SEHNR and CDR2 FQNEAQ (reference sequence). V lost 7 bases and J 5 bases, leaving 12 bases between the germline ends. The CDR3 covers 12 residues. This CDR3 reads CASTTNAHEQYF. CDR3 nucleotide sequence: TGTGCCAGCACCACCAATGCGCACGAGCAGTACTTC.

CDR3 DNA: TGTGCCTGGGGCGGGGGCAGCTCCTACGAGCAGTACTTC. Translated, it gives CAWGGGSSYEQYF. The rearrangement links TRBV30 to TRBJ2-7; perhaps TRBD2 as D (7 bases). The CDR3 runs 13 residues. Per the germline V gene, CDR1 is GTSNPN and CDR2 is SVGIG (reference sequence). Trimming stripped 5 bases from V and 0 bases from J, with 11 bases between.

The V and J genes are TRBV7-3 and TRBJ1-3, with unresolved D. The germline V gene has CDR1 SGHTA and CDR2 FQGTGA. Trimming shortened V by 0 bases and J by 0 bases, and 12 bases separated the two germline ends. The CDR3 consists of 17 residues. The CDR3 DNA reads TGTGCCAGCAGCTTAACCGGAGGTCCTTTCTCTGGAAACACCATATATTTT. This codes for CASSLTGGPFSGNTIYF.

The chain is built from TRBV5-5 and TRBJ2-3; D may be TRBD2 (6 bases). CDR1 is SGHKS and CDR2 is YYEKEE in the germline V gene (reference sequence). The germline V and J ends were trimmed by 4 bases and 2 bases, with 17 bases remaining between them. This CDR3 spans 16 amino acids. The CDR3 reads CASSNRDLDPTDTQYF. The CDR3, as DNA: TGTGCCAGCAGCAACCGGGACTTAGATCCCACAGATACGCAGTATTTT.

This chain uses TRBV2 with TRBJ1-1, with D hard to call. Deletions cut 1 base from V and 4 bases from J, with 13 bases between. The CDR3 is 15 amino acids. CDR1 is SNHLY, CDR2 FYNNEI, per germline. The CDR3 loop is CASSEGRRRSTEAFF. CDR3 coding DNA: TGTGCCAGCAGTGAAGGGCGCCGTAGGAGCACTGAAGCTTTCTTT.

The J gene is TRBJ1-2, the V gene TRBV6-5; tentative D call: TRBD1 (5 bases). V was shortened by 4 bases and J by 8 bases, with 23 bases between the two germline ends. This CDR3 is 16 amino acids long. CDR1 is MNHEY, CDR2 SVGAGI, per germline. The CDR3 region is CASSWTGTGPRAGYTF. CDR3 nucleotides: TGTGCCAGCAGTTGGACTGGGACGGGACCGCGTGCCGGCTACACCTTC.

There are a few counts of this clone. V is TRBV28 and J is TRBJ1-2; D unresolved. CDR3 length: 12 residues. Deletions cut 5 bases from V and 8 bases from J, with 12 bases between. Germline CDR1 and CDR2: MDHEN and SYDVKM. The CDR3 region has the DNA TGTGCCAGCAGTCCAGAGGTGGGAGGCTACACCTTC. This translates into CASSPEVGGYTF.

The V gene is TRBV5-1, the J gene TRBJ2-7; TRBD2 matches 7 bases. The CDR3 covers 15 residues. With 4 bases clipped from V and 3 bases from J, the junction kept 10 bases outside the gene matches. Looked up from germline, CDR1 is SGHRS and CDR2 is YFSETQ. For the CDR3, the DNA is TGCGCCAGCAGCGGCAGTATTGGGGGGGACTACGAGCAGTACTTC. Translated: CASSGSIGGDYEQYF.

The gene calls are TRBV7-8 and TRBJ1-4; 9 nucleotides align to TRBD1. The V gene's germline CDR1 is SGHVS and CDR2 FQNEAQ. Trimming at V came to 5 bases and at J to 1 base, leaving 8 bases not matched to a gene. This CDR3 is 17 amino acids long. In nucleotides, the CDR3 is TGTGCCAGCAGCCGAGGGACAGGGTATTTAACTAATGAAAAACTGTTTTTT. Protein sequence: CASSRGTGYLTNEKLFF.

This chain uses TRBV15 with TRBJ1-2, with D maybe TRBD1 (5 bases). The CDR3 covers 15 residues. Germline lookup yields CDR1 LNHNV and CDR2 YYDKDF (reference sequence). V lost 5 bases and J 4 bases, leaving 17 bases between the germline ends. The DNA for the CDR3 is TGTGCCACCAGCCCCTCCCTCGGGGCTAGCTATGGCTACACCTTC. This codes for CATSPSLGASYGYTF.

The V gene is TRBV6-5, the J gene TRBJ2-7; TRBD1 matches at 8 bases. Trimming removed 0 bases from V and 1 base from J; junction bases left unmatched: 2. The CDR3 has 15 residues. Looked up from germline, CDR1 is MNHEY and CDR2 is SVGAGI. Here the CDR3 reads CASSYSTGGSYEQYF. In DNA form, the CDR3 reads TGTGCCAGCAGTTACTCCACAGGGGGTTCCTACGAGCAGTACTTC.

The CDR3 reads CSVEEGGHETQYF. The CDR3 DNA reads as TGCAGCGTTGAAGAGGGGGGGCACGAGACCCAGTACTTC. The chain couples TRBV29-1 to TRBJ2-5; maybe TRBD2 (7 bases). The length of the CDR3 is 13 residues. V gave up 0 bases and J gave up 5 bases, with 10 bases separating them. CDR1 SQVTM and CDR2 ANQGSEA come from the germline V gene.

For this clone: The same CDR3 is also encoded by other DNA sequences in this sample. DNA of the CDR3: TGTGCCAGCAGTTTAAACACCGGGGAGCTGTTTTTT. Translating gives CASSLNTGELFF. The chain recombines TRBV28 with TRBJ2-2, with unresolved D. This CDR3 is 12 amino acids long. The ends were cut back, 2 bases at V and 2 bases at J, with 0 bases in the middle. Germline assignment: CDR1 MDHEN and CDR2 SYDVKM.

The gene calls are TRBV15 and TRBJ2-7; maybe TRBD2 (5 bases). Germline V CDR1 and CDR2: LNHNV, YYDKDF (reference sequence). V was trimmed by 0 bases and J by 2 bases, leaving 11 bases between them. The CDR3 covers 15 residues. CDR3 in DNA: TGTGCCACCAGCAGAGATCGAGGGCTCGCCTACGAGCAGTACTTC. Translating it yields CATSRDRGLAYEQYF.